This TCR beta chain was identified in a study of cytomegalovirus exposure and HLA in healthy donors. Study-wide points: The tendency of first-cohort TCR clusters to co-occur in the roughly 110 validation repertoires emerged from a later analysis.

This clone has more than one count but fewer than ten. Its antigen is unidentified. Repertoires were generated with immunoSEQ multiplex PCR, while TCRdb's copy carries only in-frame clones and drops some. The sample records over 150,000 clones, 84% being singletons. Donors were drawn from the approximately 120-subject validation cohort, separate from the approximately 680-subject first cohort. The CDR3 runs to 16 residues. The V gene end was trimmed by 4 bases and the J gene end by 7 bases; junction bases not matched to a gene: 9. Germline CDR1 is LNHDA and CDR2 is SQIVND (reference sequence). This clonotype was sampled from a woman aged 18-29 years in good health and CMV-seropositive. The chain is built from TRBV19 and TRBJ1-4; 10 bases match TRBD1. The sample consisted of PBMCs. CDR3 sequence reads: CASSRTGGSSLEKLFF. Here the CDR3 DNA reads TGTGCCAGTAGTAGGACAGGGGGGTCCTCACTTGAAAAACTGTTTTTT.